This TCR beta chain is drawn from a study of beta chain features in type 1 diabetes. CD4+ cells of the naive, central memory, regulatory and stem cell-like memory types were sorted via CD45RO/CCR7/CD25/CD127/CD95/CD27. A few counts support this clone. Its antigen is currently unknown. The study's findings and limits: TCRB CDR3 length was moderately but significantly reduced in all four CD4+ subsets of Type 1 diabetes patients.

Expressed TCRB transcripts were sequenced because the entire RNA isolate underwent reverse transcription. Assay: immunoSEQ multiplex PCR; the TCRdb copy retains only in-frame clones and omits some. The table lists 310,000 or so clones, about 15% of them singletons. The V and J ends lost 0 bases and 6 bases respectively, with 17 bases between them. Germline-derived CDR1 and CDR2 are GTSNPN and SVGIG (reference sequence). CDR3 length: 15 residues. The sequence was collected from a man in his late teens or twenties with type 1 diabetes. The J gene is TRBJ1-2, the V gene TRBV30; TRBD1 is a possible D gene (6 bases). Sequenced sample: naive CD4+ T cells from blood. This chain's CDR3 is CAWSVSGAPRDGYTF. DNA of the CDR3: TGTGCCTGGAGTGTATCAGGGGCGCCCAGGGATGGCTACACCTTC.